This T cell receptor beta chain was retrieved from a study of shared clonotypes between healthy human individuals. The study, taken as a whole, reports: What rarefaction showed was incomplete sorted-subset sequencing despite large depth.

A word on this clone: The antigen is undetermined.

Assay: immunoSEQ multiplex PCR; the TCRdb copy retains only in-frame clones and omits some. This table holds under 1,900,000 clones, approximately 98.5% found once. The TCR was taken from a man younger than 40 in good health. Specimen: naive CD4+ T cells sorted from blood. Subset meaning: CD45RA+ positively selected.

CDR3 in DNA: TGTGCCTGGACTACGGGACAGCTAAATGAAAAACTGTTTTTT. This encodes CAWTTGQLNEKLFF. V gene TRBV30 combines with J gene TRBJ1-4, with 7 bases identical to TRBD1. With V trimmed by 4 bases and J by 5 bases, 7 bases remained unmatched. Germline V gene lookup returns CDR1 GTSNPN and CDR2 SVGIG (reference sequence). This CDR3 is built from 14 residues.